These 9 T cell receptor beta chains were sequenced from one sample in a study of Graves' ophthalmopathy and Graves' hyperthyroidism. Amplified TCR beta CDR3 regions were obtained using RNA transcripts as template. HTBI primers primed a first-round RT-PCR, and a second-round multiplex PCR followed. TCRdb fed the multiplex PCR reads into MiXCR, producing one record per CDR3 protein. In the table there are 150,000 or so distinct CDR3 sequences, less than 45% of which are singletons. Sequenced material: peripheral blood. The receptors were sampled from a middle-aged woman with Graves' ophthalmopathy.

This clonotype was seen at least ten times. The chain is built from TRBV12-3 or TRBV12-4 and TRBJ2-7; D gene uncertain. The CDR3 is made up of 13 amino acids. Trimming took 2 bases from V and 0 from J, leaving 5 bases between them. This CDR3 reads CASSLTSSYEQYF. The CDR3 DNA follows: TGTGCCAGCAGTTTAACGAGCTCCTACGAGCAGTACTTC.

This clonotype appeared many times. V gene TRBV13 combines with J gene TRBJ2-2, with D unresolved. V was pared by 3 bases and J by 7 bases, with 3 bases between. The V gene's germline CDR1 is PRHDT and CDR2 FYEKMQ (reference sequence). The CDR3 sequence is 11 residues long. The CDR3 nucleotides read TGTGCCAGCAGCTTCGACGGGGAGCTGTTTTTT. This gives the protein CASSFDGELFF.

This clonotype was observed a handful of times. The CDR3 here is CSARRQGNTEAFF. The CDR3 DNA reads as TGCAGTGCTAGGCGGCAGGGAAACACTGAAGCTTTCTTT. V is TRBV20-1 and J is TRBJ1-1; tentative D call: TRBD1 (5 bases). V was clipped by 3 bases and J by 2 bases, with 10 bases between them. Germline values: CDR1 DFQATT, CDR2 SNEGSKA (reference sequence). This CDR3 has 13 amino acids.

This clonotype was seen at least ten times. This chain links TRBV20-1 with TRBJ1-5; 8 bases align to TRBD1. This CDR3 has 13 amino acids. Germline CDR1 reads DFQATT; CDR2 reads SNEGSKA (reference sequence). V lost 5 bases to trimming and J lost 6 bases; unmatched junction nucleotides: 6. The CDR3 reads CSAGQGSGQPQHF. CDR3 sequence (DNA): TGCAGTGCTGGACAGGGATCAGGTCAGCCCCAGCATTTT.

The V call is TRBV11-1, the J call TRBJ1-1, with D perhaps matching TRBD1 (5 bases). V was cut by 7 bases and J by 1 base, with 10 bases left in between. The CDR3 has 13 residues. The germline gives CDR1 SGHAT, CDR2 FQDESV (reference sequence). This CDR3 is CASNLGGNTEAFF. For the CDR3, the DNA is TGTGCCAGCAACCTGGGGGGGAACACTGAAGCTTTCTTT.

This clonotype showed up many times. The chain links TRBV5-1 to TRBJ2-7; no clear D. Germline CDR1 reads SGHRS; CDR2 reads YFSETQ. V was shortened by 1 base and J by 3 bases, with 14 bases between the two germline ends. CDR3 length: 15 amino acids. CDR3 loop: CASSLTGAGIYEQYF. The CDR3 DNA follows: TGCGCCAGCAGCTTGACGGGTGCAGGTATCTACGAGCAGTACTTC.

In this sample, this clonotype turned up a few times. V gene TRBV12-3 or TRBV12-4 combines with J gene TRBJ1-1, with D possibly matching TRBD1 (6 bases). There are 14 residues in the CDR3. The V and J ends lost 6 bases and 3 bases respectively, with 14 bases between them. DNA of the CDR3: TGTGCCAGCAGACAAAGGGAGGGGGACACTGAAGCTTTCTTT. Protein product: CASRQREGDTEAFF.

Many counts were recorded for this clonotype. V is TRBV11-1 and J is TRBJ1-3; D uncertain. Trimming shortened V by 0 bases and J by 0 bases, and 12 bases separated the two germline ends. The germline V gene has CDR1 SGHAT and CDR2 FQDESV (reference sequence). The CDR3 loop spans 17 amino acids. CDR3 sequence: CASSLALGRSSGNTIYF. The DNA of the CDR3 is TGTGCCAGCAGCTTAGCGCTAGGGCGGAGCTCTGGAAACACCATATATTTT.

This sequence joins TRBV6-1 and TRBJ2-7; 14 nucleotides match TRBD2. V lost 6 bases and J lost 0; bases outside the gene matches: 1. Per germline, CDR1 MNHNS and CDR2 SASEGT. This CDR3 comprises 15 residues. The CDR3 DNA sequence: TGTGCCAGCAGGGGGACTAGCGGGAGCTCCTACGAGCAGTACTTC. It is translated as CASRGTSGSSYEQYF.